A selection of T cell receptor beta chains follows, all from one sample in a study of shared clonotypes between healthy human individuals. The data were produced by immunoSEQ multiplex PCR, yet TCRdb's version contains in-frame clones alone and is incomplete. The repertoire includes roughly 1.5 million clones, nearly 99% of them detected once, and about 0.45% sits in the top ten. The specimen sequenced was naive CD4+ T cells sorted from blood. These TCRs come from a young man in good health. Both conserved end residues are part of each CDR3. Fields, in order: V gene, clone size, D gene, J gene, CDR3 protein, CDR3 DNA. A D gene is named only where the DNA matches it firmly. Clone sizes are given selectively: once, few, many, or a class where the clone is expanded.

V: TRBV5-4; size: -; D: TRBD2; J: TRBJ2-1; CDR3: CASSLVREASGSSSYNEQFF; DNA: TGTGCCAGCAGCCTGGTAAGGGAGGCTAGCGGCTCCAGCTCCTACAATGAGCAGTTCTTC
V: TRBV7-2; size: -; D: TRBD2; J: TRBJ2-2; CDR3: CASSLYPGTSGGELFF; DNA: TGTGCCAGCAGCCTGTATCCCGGGACTAGCGGCGGGGAGCTGTTTTTT
V: TRBV28; size: -; D: -; J: TRBJ1-5; CDR3: CASSIVGGFNQPQHF; DNA: TGTGCCAGCAGCATAGTAGGGGGTTTTAATCAGCCCCAGCATTTT
V: TRBV6-7; size: -; D: TRBD2; J: TRBJ2-2; CDR3: CASSPGIAGSTGELFF; DNA: TGTGCCAGCAGCCCCGGGATAGCGGGATCTACCGGGGAGCTGTTTTTT
V: TRBV5-1; size: once; D: -; J: TRBJ1-5; CDR3: CASSLRGEANQPQHF; DNA: TGCGCCAGCAGCTTGAGGGGGGAAGCAAATCAGCCCCAGCATTTT
V: TRBV7-3; size: -; D: TRBD2; J: TRBJ2-7; CDR3: CASSMGLAGAYEQYF; DNA: TGTGCCAGCAGCATGGGACTAGCGGGAGCCTACGAGCAGTACTTC
V: TRBV2; size: -; D: TRBD2; J: TRBJ2-7; CDR3: CASTLGLATDEQYF; DNA: TGTGCCAGCACCCTGGGACTAGCAACGGACGAGCAGTACTTC
V: TRBV5-1; size: -; D: TRBD2; J: TRBJ2-1; CDR3: CASSSTSASSYNEQFF; DNA: TGCGCCAGCAGCAGTACTAGCGCAAGCTCCTACAATGAGCAGTTCTTC
V: TRBV12-5; size: -; D: TRBD2; J: TRBJ2-3; CDR3: CASGLNSGRVVDTQYF; DNA: TGTGCTAGTGGTTTGAACAGCGGGAGAGTTGTAGATACGCAGTATTTT
V: TRBV4-1; size: -; D: TRBD1; J: TRBJ1-2; CDR3: CASSSTGTGSFRSAGYTF; DNA: TGCGCCAGCAGCTCCACTGGGACAGGGAGCTTTCGTTCGGCTGGCTACACCTTC
V: TRBV5-1; size: -; D: -; J: TRBJ2-2; CDR3: CASSPTGLDGELFF; DNA: TGCGCCAGCAGCCCAACGGGCCTAGACGGGGAGCTGTTTTTT
V: TRBV5-1; size: -; D: -; J: TRBJ2-7; CDR3: CASSLTGDFEQYF; DNA: TGCGCCAGCAGCTTGACCGGGGATTTCGAGCAGTACTTC
V: TRBV28; size: -; D: -; J: TRBJ2-7; CDR3: CASKHRTEQYF; DNA: TGTGCCAGTAAACATCGGACCGAGCAGTACTTC
V: TRBV2; size: -; D: TRBD2; J: TRBJ2-5; CDR3: CASRGLAETQYF; DNA: TGTGCCAGCAGAGGACTAGCGGAGACCCAGTACTTC
V: TRBV11-3; size: -; D: -; J: TRBJ2-7; CDR3: CASSLGPAGAYEQYF; DNA: TGTGCCAGCAGCTTAGGGCCAGCCGGAGCGTACGAGCAGTACTTC
V: TRBV18; size: once; D: -; J: TRBJ1-5; CDR3: CASSSEGGGNQPQHF; DNA: TGTGCCAGCTCCTCAGAGGGGGGCGGCAATCAGCCCCAGCATTTT
V: TRBV27; size: -; D: -; J: TRBJ2-7; CDR3: CASGNPGGKQYF; DNA: TGTGCCAGCGGGAATCCGGGCGGAAAGCAGTACTTC
V: TRBV5-1; size: -; D: -; J: TRBJ1-4; CDR3: CASSLAGTTNEKLFF; DNA: TGCGCCAGCAGCTTGGCCGGGACAACTAATGAAAAACTGTTTTTT
V: TRBV20-1; size: -; D: -; J: TRBJ2-5; CDR3: CSAHFVETQYF; DNA: TGCAGTGCCCACTTTGTAGAGACCCAGTACTTC
V: TRBV20-1; size: -; D: -; J: TRBJ2-5; CDR3: CSARGVETQYF; DNA: TGCAGTGCTAGAGGTGTAGAGACCCAGTACTTC
V: TRBV7-2; size: -; D: -; J: TRBJ1-2; CDR3: CASSFDRTNGYTF; DNA: TGTGCCAGCAGCTTCGACAGGACCAATGGCTACACCTTC
V: TRBV19; size: -; D: TRBD1; J: TRBJ1-1; CDR3: CASSVQGQGTEAFF; DNA: TGTGCCAGTAGTGTACAGGGGCAGGGGACTGAAGCTTTCTTT
V: TRBV27; size: -; D: -; J: TRBJ2-1; CDR3: CASSVATTSYNEQFF; DNA: TGTGCCAGCAGTGTCGCAACCACTTCCTACAATGAGCAGTTCTTC
V: TRBV5-1; size: -; D: -; J: TRBJ2-3; CDR3: CASSSLPDTDTQYF; DNA: TGCGCCAGCAGCTCGCTTCCGGACACAGATACGCAGTATTTT
V: TRBV5-4; size: -; D: TRBD2; J: TRBJ2-1; CDR3: CASSSAKGIAGGQTNNEQFF; DNA: TGTGCCAGCAGCTCGGCGAAGGGGATAGCGGGAGGGCAAACTAACAATGAGCAGTTCTTC
V: TRBV5-4; size: -; D: -; J: TRBJ2-1; CDR3: CASSFSPGEQFF; DNA: TGTGCCAGCAGCTTCTCCCCCGGTGAGCAGTTCTTC
V: TRBV6-1; size: -; D: -; J: TRBJ1-4; CDR3: CASTEGGTNEKLFF; DNA: TGTGCCAGCACGGAGGGAGGGACTAATGAAAAACTGTTTTTT
V: TRBV9; size: -; D: TRBD2; J: TRBJ2-3; CDR3: CASKTSGRQDTQYF; DNA: TGTGCCAGCAAGACTAGCGGGAGGCAAGATACGCAGTATTTT
V: TRBV6-5; size: -; D: TRBD1; J: TRBJ2-1; CDR3: CASSYGQGSSYNEQFF; DNA: TGTGCCAGCAGTTATGGACAGGGGAGCTCCTACAATGAGCAGTTCTTC
V: TRBV4-1; size: -; D: TRBD2; J: TRBJ2-1; CDR3: CASSLPPSGRENEQFF; DNA: TGCGCCAGCAGCCTACCGCCTAGCGGGAGAGAAAATGAGCAGTTCTTC
V: TRBV30; size: -; D: TRBD2; J: TRBJ2-7; CDR3: CAWSKTSGRIYEQYF; DNA: TGTGCCTGGTCAAAAACTAGCGGGAGGATTTACGAGCAGTACTTC
V: TRBV7-6; size: once; D: -; J: TRBJ2-3; CDR3: CASSLAHTDTQYF; DNA: TGTGCCAGCAGCTTAGCCCACACAGATACGCAGTATTTT
V: TRBV15; size: -; D: -; J: TRBJ2-7; CDR3: CATSRGLLVSHLYEQYF; DNA: TGTGCCACCAGCAGAGGACTCCTAGTTAGCCACCTCTACGAGCAGTACTTC
V: TRBV7-9; size: -; D: -; J: TRBJ2-1; CDR3: CASSHGLNEQFF; DNA: TGTGCCAGCAGCCACGGACTAAATGAGCAGTTCTTC
V: TRBV28; size: -; D: -; J: TRBJ2-7; CDR3: CASSWALLYEQYF; DNA: TGTGCCAGCAGTTGGGCCTTACTTTACGAGCAGTACTTC
V: TRBV7-9; size: -; D: -; J: TRBJ2-1; CDR3: CASSLAGGVTYNEQFF; DNA: TGTGCCAGCAGCTTAGCTGGCGGGGTGACCTACAATGAGCAGTTCTTC
V: TRBV2; size: -; D: -; J: TRBJ1-1; CDR3: CASGVLLDTEAFF; DNA: TGTGCCAGCGGAGTCCTATTAGACACTGAAGCTTTCTTT
V: TRBV6-5; size: -; D: -; J: TRBJ2-2; CDR3: CASSYWKNTGELFF; DNA: TGTGCCAGCAGTTACTGGAAGAACACCGGGGAGCTGTTTTTT
V: TRBV19; size: -; D: TRBD2; J: TRBJ2-1; CDR3: CASSISGRAMNEQFF; DNA: TGTGCCAGTAGTATAAGCGGGAGGGCCATGAATGAGCAGTTCTTC
V: TRBV10-3; size: -; D: -; J: TRBJ2-5; CDR3: CAISELGQGKETQYF; DNA: TGTGCCATCAGTGAGCTAGGGCAGGGGAAAGAGACCCAGTACTTC
V: TRBV29-1; size: -; D: -; J: TRBJ1-4; CDR3: CSATDRSHNEKLFF; DNA: TGCAGCGCCACAGACAGAAGCCACAATGAAAAACTGTTTTTT
V: TRBV5-1; size: -; D: -; J: TRBJ2-3; CDR3: CASSLGRWGIDTDTQYF; DNA: TGCGCCAGCAGCTTAGGGCGTTGGGGAATAGACACAGATACGCAGTATTTT
V: TRBV20-1; size: once; D: -; J: TRBJ1-2; CDR3: CSGGGEYGYTF; DNA: TGCAGTGGCGGCGGGGAGTATGGCTACACCTTC
V: TRBV5-1; size: -; D: -; J: TRBJ1-5; CDR3: CASSPGPGDNQPQHF; DNA: TGCGCCAGCAGCCCAGGACCAGGGGATAATCAGCCCCAGCATTTT
V: TRBV28; size: once; D: -; J: TRBJ1-3; CDR3: CASRLRRVLGNTIYF; DNA: TGTGCCAGCAGACTAAGACGGGTCCTTGGAAACACCATATATTTT